The clone carrying this T cell receptor (beta chain) was found many times. Its antigen is as yet unknown. The cDNA was synthesized by 5'RACE incorporating 10-nucleotide random UMIs. Each CDR3 protein is one row after TCRdb ran MiXCR on the 5' RACE reads. The sample includes 50,000 to 70,000 distinct CDR3 sequences, 2% to 2.5% of them seen just once. The germline gives CDR1 MDHEN, CDR2 SYDVKM. The CDR3 has 14 residues. After removal of 6 bases from V and 1 base from J, the junction contained 3 bases not matched to a gene. These data come from a study of neurological immune-mediated disorders. Study outcomes and limitations: Because no CDR3 amino acid sequences were shared across subjects by expanded clones, private repertoires were suggested in all groups. Falling below healthy controls, multiple sclerosis showed the least TCR clonal expansion, while HTLV-1-associated myelopathy showed the most. For the multiple sclerosis repertoire cluster, no association with any clinical or MRI feature was found.

The sample taken for sequencing was PBMCs. This sequence was found in a man in his fifties with multiple sclerosis. The V gene is TRBV28, the J gene TRBJ1-5; 7 nucleotides match TRBD1. The CDR3 nucleotides read TGTGCCAGCAGGCAGGGACAGAGCAATCAGCCCCAGCATTTT. It specifies CASRQGQSNQPQHF.